The next 31 T cell receptor beta chains were all read from a single sample in a study of OX40 agonist ivuxolimab in advanced cancers. Measured with immunoSEQ multiplex PCR; TCRdb has only the in-frame clones, and not every one. The data hold more than 80,000 clones, with roughly nine tenths observed a single time. The starting material was CD4+ or CD8+ T cells sorted from blood, obtained in a trial of the OX40 agonist ivuxolimab. These receptor sequences come from an adult with an advanced solid tumor such as melanoma, head and neck, liver or kidney cancer.

This clone was seen a single time. The chain uses TRBV28 and TRBJ1-2; the match to TRBD1 covers 7 bases. The CDR3 extends over 15 amino acids. Trimming took 3 bases from V and 2 from J; bases not matched to a gene: 6. Germline-derived CDR1 and CDR2 are MDHEN and SYDVKM. CDR3 protein: CASSLETGRNYGYTF. CDR3 bases: TGTGCCAGCAGTTTGGAGACAGGGAGAAACTATGGCTACACCTTC.

This clone was observed a single time. This CDR3 reads CASSKLPNTGELFF. In DNA form, the CDR3 reads TGTGCCAGTAGTAAACTTCCGAACACCGGGGAGCTGTTTTTT. This chain links TRBV19 with TRBJ2-2; no definite D call. Per germline, CDR1 LNHDA and CDR2 SQIVND (reference sequence). Trimming took 4 bases from V and 0 from J, leaving 6 bases between them. The CDR3 extends over 14 amino acids.

This clone was counted once. The J gene is TRBJ2-7, the V gene TRBV11-2; TRBD1 matches 10 bases. J lost 6 bases, V lost 1 base, and 9 bases had no gene match. The CDR3 is made up of 16 amino acids. The germline V gene encodes CDR1 SGHAT and CDR2 FQNNGV. CDR3 sequence: CASSLGVGTGVREQYF. CDR3 sequence (DNA): TGTGCCAGCAGCTTAGGGGTGGGGACAGGGGTGCGCGAGCAGTACTTC.

This clone has only a few counts. The V and J genes are TRBV28 and TRBJ1-3, with D perhaps TRBD1 (5 bases). CDR3 length: 15 amino acids. CDR1 MDHEN and CDR2 SYDVKM come from the germline V gene. Trimming took 3 bases from V and 0 from J, leaving 9 bases between them. DNA for the CDR3: TGTGCCAGCAGTTTCCCCCAGGGCTCTGGAAACACCATATATTTT. Translation gives CASSFPQGSGNTIYF. Complete variable domain (other parts from reference TRBV28 and TRBJ1-3): DVKVTQSSRYLVKRTGEKVFLECVQDMDHENMFWYRQDPGLGLRLIYFSYDVKMKEKGDIPEGYSVSREKKERFSLILESASTNQTSMYLCASSFPQGSGNTIYFGEGSWLTVV.

The chain is built from TRBV27 and TRBJ1-1; D is undetermined. The ends were cut back, 3 bases at V and 2 bases at J, with 10 bases in the middle. There are 14 residues in the CDR3. Germline values: CDR1 MNHEY, CDR2 SMNVEV (reference sequence). The CDR3 sequence is CASSFFPPNTEAFF. The CDR3, as DNA: TGTGCCAGCAGTTTTTTCCCCCCTAACACTGAAGCTTTCTTT.

Turning to this clone: The sample carries other DNA sequences with the same CDR3. CDR3 coding DNA: TGCGCCAGCAGCTTATCTAGCACAGATACGCAGTATTTT. Its translation: CASSLSSTDTQYF. V and J are TRBV5-1 and TRBJ2-3; D is unresolved. Trimming cost V 2 bases and J 0 bases, with 4 bases left between them. Looked up from germline, CDR1 is SGHRS and CDR2 is YFSETQ. The CDR3 runs to 13 residues.

The chain employs TRBV9 and TRBJ2-7; D is unclear. V gave up 0 bases and J gave up 2 bases, with 6 bases separating them. The CDR3 contains 13 residues. Germline CDR1 and CDR2: SGDLS and YYNGEE. The CDR3 DNA reads as TGTGCCAGCAGCGTAGATAGTACCTACGAGCAGTACTTC. Protein: CASSVDSTYEQYF.

This chain uses TRBV29-1 with TRBJ1-2, with unresolved D. CDR1 is SQVTM and CDR2 is ANQGSEA in the germline V gene. V shed 4 bases and J shed 0 bases, with 12 bases lying between them. There are 14 residues in the CDR3. CDR3 nucleotide sequence: TGCAGCGTTGTAATTAGCGAACCTAACTATGGCTACACCTTC. Its protein is CSVVISEPNYGYTF.

In its sample, this clone was seen a few times. The chain links TRBV2 to TRBJ1-5; the D gene is possibly TRBD1 (6 bases). Germline CDR1 reads SNHLY; CDR2 reads FYNNEI. Trimming removed 0 bases from V and 7 bases from J, with 10 bases in between. This CDR3 has 14 amino acids. DNA of the CDR3: TGTGCCAGCAGTGAAGCGCGGGGGCGACAGCCCCAGCATTTT. It codes for CASSEARGRQPQHF.

The sample holds a few counts of this clone. The chain joins TRBV27 to TRBJ2-3; TRBD1 or TRBD2 may be the D gene (5 bases each). The CDR3 sequence is 13 residues long. V lost 10 bases and J lost 2, with 13 bases in between. CDR1 is MNHEY and CDR2 is SMNVEV in the germline V gene (reference sequence). The CDR3 protein is CATCRDLTDTQYF. For the CDR3, the DNA is TGTGCCACCTGCCGGGACCTCACAGATACGCAGTATTTT.

The chain employs TRBV29-1 and TRBJ1-1; the D gene is possibly TRBD1 (6 bases). The CDR3 contains 13 residues. Trimming took 6 bases from V and 2 from J, leaving 13 bases between them. Germline V gives CDR1 SQVTM, CDR2 ANQGSEA. CDR3 loop: CSVEGGPNTEAFF. Written as DNA, the CDR3 is TGCAGCGTCGAGGGGGGGCCCAACACTGAAGCTTTCTTT.

The V gene is TRBV6-5, the J gene TRBJ1-1; 7 nucleotides line up with TRBD1. V shed 5 bases, J shed 2 bases, and the junction held 5 bases outside the gene matches. The CDR3 length is 14 residues. Per the germline V gene, CDR1 is MNHEY and CDR2 is SVGAGI. The CDR3: CASSRPGGNTEAFF. Here the CDR3 DNA reads TGTGCCAGCAGTCGGCCAGGGGGTAACACTGAAGCTTTCTTT.

The rearrangement links TRBV7-2 to TRBJ1-2; D gene uncertain. The V end was cut by 5 bases, the J end by 6 bases, with 13 bases between. CDR1 is SGHTA and CDR2 is FQGNSA in the germline V gene. CDR3 length: 13 residues. CDR3 bases: TGTGCCAGCAGCGGATACATGAGTAATGGCTACACCTTC. Translated: CASSGYMSNGYTF.

The rearrangement uses TRBV15 and TRBJ1-5, with D unclear. The CDR3 totals 13 residues. The germline CDR1 and CDR2 sequences are LNHNV and YYDKDF (reference sequence). The V end lost 6 bases, the J end lost 4 bases, and 10 bases lay between the germline ends. CDR3: CATRPGLNQPQHF. Written as DNA, the CDR3 is TGTGCCACCAGGCCCGGGTTGAATCAGCCCCAGCATTTT.

The chain employs TRBV25-1 and TRBJ2-3; D remains unclear. Per germline, CDR1 MGHDK and CDR2 SYGVNS. V was shortened by 5 bases and J by 0 bases, with 9 bases between the two germline ends. The CDR3 sequence is 14 residues long. DNA of the CDR3: TGTGCCAGCAGTCAAGGGCCTAGCACAGATACGCAGTATTTT. Its translation: CASSQGPSTDTQYF.

The rearrangement joins TRBV18 to TRBJ2-1; 8 positions agree with TRBD1. This CDR3 spans 16 amino acids. Germline CDR1 and CDR2: KGHSH and LQKENI. J gave up 5 bases and V 4 bases, and 10 bases lay outside the gene matches. For the CDR3, the DNA is TGTGCCAGCTCACTGACCGGGACAGGCCTTCACAATGAGCAGTTCTTC. It encodes CASSLTGTGLHNEQFF.

A word on this clone: Other DNA sequences in the same sample also yield this CDR3. The CDR3 coding sequence is TGCGCCAGCAGCCGTTCATCGAACACTGAAGCTTTCTTT. It encodes CASSRSSNTEAFF. The chain is built from TRBV10-2 and TRBJ1-1; D is unclear. Germline V lookup: CDR1 WSHSY, CDR2 SAAADI. V lost 6 bases, J lost 1 base, and 9 bases lay in between. There are 13 residues in the CDR3.

The chain combines TRBV7-9 with TRBJ2-5, with D unclear. The germline V and J ends were trimmed by 7 bases and 5 bases, with 11 bases remaining between them. Germline V gene data show CDR1 as SEHNR and CDR2 as FQNEAQ (reference sequence). The CDR3 runs 12 residues. Written as DNA, the CDR3 is TGTGCCAGCAACTATCCATCGGAGACCCAGTACTTC. It yields the protein CASNYPSETQYF.

This clone appeared a single time. This sequence joins TRBV10-1 and TRBJ2-6; D is ambiguous. The V and J ends lost 3 bases and 0 bases respectively, with 9 bases between them. CDR3 size: 16 residues. From germline, CDR1 is WNHNN and CDR2 SYGVQD (reference sequence). The CDR3, as DNA: TGCGCCAGCAGTGACTCTACGGCCTCTGGGGCCAACGTCCTGACTTTC. Protein product: CASSDSTASGANVLTF.

This clone was recorded once. The rearrangement uses TRBV6-5 and TRBJ1-1; the D is unclear. Germline V gives CDR1 MNHEY, CDR2 SVGAGI. The CDR3 consists of 15 residues. The germline V and J ends were trimmed by 2 bases and 1 base, with 11 bases remaining between them. The CDR3 DNA reads as TGTGCCAGCAGTTACGGGGTGGCGGGGAACACTGAAGCTTTCTTT. Translating it yields CASSYGVAGNTEAFF.

The rearrangement uses TRBV6-1 and TRBJ2-5; D call uncertain. The CDR3 extends over 16 amino acids. Deletions cut 0 bases from V and 1 base from J, with 12 bases between. Germline lookup yields CDR1 MNHNS and CDR2 SASEGT. The CDR3 sequence: CASSEAPPGGQETQYF. Here the CDR3 DNA reads TGTGCCAGCAGTGAAGCGCCGCCTGGCGGCCAAGAGACCCAGTACTTC.

The V call is TRBV4-1, the J call TRBJ2-2; no definite D call. With 3 bases removed from V and 8 bases from J, the gap between germline ends came to 4 bases. The CDR3 totals 11 residues. Germline CDR1 reads MGHRA; CDR2 reads YSYEKL. In DNA form, the CDR3 reads TGCGCCAGCAGCCATCGAGGGGAGCTGTTTTTT. Protein sequence: CASSHRGELFF.

This clone has a single count. The chain employs TRBV5-1 and TRBJ2-2; D not resolved. With 2 bases removed from V and 6 bases from J, the gap between germline ends came to 17 bases. CDR3 size: 16 residues. Germline-derived CDR1 and CDR2 are SGHRS and YFSETQ. CDR3 DNA: TGCGCCAGCAGCTTAGACCCAACTCGCGCCGCCGGGGAGCTGTTTTTT. Translating it yields CASSLDPTRAAGELFF.

The V gene is TRBV30, the J gene TRBJ2-3; no reliable D call. The CDR3 loop spans 11 amino acids. Deletions cut 2 bases from V and 3 bases from J, with 3 bases between. Germline V gives CDR1 GTSNPN, CDR2 SVGIG (reference sequence). CDR3 region: CAWSQTDTQYF. CDR3 nucleotides: TGTGCCTGGAGTCAAACAGATACGCAGTATTTT.

This clone is a singleton in its sample. One end of the junction varies from germline; a read error may be responsible. The chain is built from TRBV6-5 and TRBJ2-7; TRBD2 aligns across 8 bases. This CDR3 is built from 15 residues. Looked up from germline, CDR1 is MNHEY and CDR2 is SVGAGI. The CDR3 spells CASSYSSGTTGSLHF. DNA of the CDR3: TGTGCCAGCAGTTACTCTAGCGGGACCACAGGGTCCCTTCACTTC.

V usage is TRBV29-1 and J usage is TRBJ2-2; either TRBD1 or TRBD2 may supply D (5 bases each). Trimming shortened V by 4 bases and J by 13 bases, and 13 bases separated the two germline ends. Germline V CDR1 and CDR2: SQVTM, ANQGSEA. The CDR3 sequence is 11 residues long. This chain's CDR3 is CSVGSGGRLFF. The CDR3 nucleotides read TGCAGCGTTGGCTCTGGGGGACGGCTGTTTTTT.

The CDR3: CASSQVDRLYTGELFF. The DNA for the CDR3 is TGTGCCAGCAGCCAAGTTGATCGGCTCTACACCGGGGAGCTGTTTTTT. This rearrangement joins TRBV4-2 to TRBJ2-2, with D unclear. Trimming removed 1 base at V and 3 bases at J, with 12 bases between. CDR3 length equals 16 residues. Germline V gene data show CDR1 as LGHNA and CDR2 as YNFKEQ.

The genes are TRBV6-6 and TRBJ1-5; 7 nucleotides agree with TRBD1. The trim removed 4 bases at V and 9 bases at J, leaving 6 bases unmatched. The germline V gene has CDR1 MNHNY and CDR2 SVGAGI (reference sequence). This CDR3 has 13 residues. The CDR3 region has the DNA TGTGCCAGCAGTTCGGGACAGTTAACGCCCCAGCATTTT. Amino acids: CASSSGQLTPQHF.

The chain couples TRBV18 to TRBJ1-1, with 12 bases that match TRBD1. This CDR3 region has 15 residues. Germline V gene lookup returns CDR1 KGHSH and CDR2 LQKENI. V was clipped by 2 bases and J by 6 bases; unmatched bases: 4. CDR3 region: CASSPGTGGLSEAFF. The CDR3 bases are TGTGCCAGCTCACCAGGGACAGGGGGCCTCTCTGAAGCTTTCTTT.

The chain has TRBV6-5 and TRBJ1-1; TRBD1 aligns across 12 bases. CDR3 length: 15 amino acids. Trimming took 6 bases from V and 4 from J; bases not matched to a gene: 6. Germline V CDR1 and CDR2: MNHEY, SVGAGI. The CDR3 loop reads CASRAGTGGATEAFF. DNA for the CDR3: TGTGCCAGCAGGGCCGGGACAGGGGGCGCCACTGAAGCTTTCTTT.

The genes are TRBV5-4 and TRBJ2-7; maybe TRBD1 (5 bases). This CDR3 comprises 12 residues. V shed 4 bases and J shed 6 bases, with 11 bases lying between them. Germline values: CDR1 SGHNT, CDR2 YYREEE (reference sequence). DNA of the CDR3: TGTGCCAGCAGCATCGACAGTGTCGAGCAGTACTTC. This sequence encodes CASSIDSVEQYF.